The clone carrying this T cell receptor beta chain was observed a handful of times. Sequenced material consisted of expressed TCRB transcripts (all of the isolated RNA was reverse transcribed). Method: immunoSEQ multiplex PCR; TCRdb's copy keeps in-frame clones and lacks some. The table has about 220,000 clones, roughly 11% seen once. These data originate in a study of beta chain features in type 1 diabetes. Trimming cost V 0 bases and J 7 bases, with 14 bases left between them. Germline V lookup: CDR1 SGHRS, CDR2 YFSETQ. This CDR3 contains 15 residues. The receptor was derived from a young man in good health. The rearrangement links TRBV5-1 to TRBJ2-1; no definite D call. Material for sequencing was central memory CD4+ T cells from blood. In nucleotides, the CDR3 is TGCGCCAGCAGCTTGGCCTTTATTGATGGTAATGAGCAGTTCTTC. As protein: CASSLAFIDGNEQFF.